This TCR beta chain was documented in a study of blood T cells in healthy people across ages. Study information: Every two T cells gave about one barcoded beta molecule via template switching.

Alongside a J-beta primer mix, a sample-barcoded 5' primer served in a second PCR lasting 7 to 11 cycles. TCRdb itself ran the 5' RACE reads through MiXCR, one entry per CDR3 protein. There are roughly 1,000,000 distinct CDR3 sequences in the sample; under 30% occur only once, and about 0.72% lies in the top ten. The CDR3 sequence is 16 residues long. Germline CDR1 is SEHNR and CDR2 is FQNEAQ (reference sequence). The germline V and J ends were trimmed by 1 base and 0 bases, with 12 bases remaining between them. In regard to this clonotype: Its antigen is undetermined.

General study results and limits: In older individuals, TCR beta diversity per million T cells was lower, falling roughly linearly with age.

These same records also appear under a second study, on T cells of mothers and their children. That source reports: A slight, non-significant increase in overlap was found for related mother-child pairs relative to unrelated pairs.

The V gene is TRBV7-9, the J gene TRBJ1-1; D ambiguous. The sequence came from a girl aged 2-10 years in good health. Sequenced: blood. The DNA of the CDR3 is TGTGCCAGCAGCTTAGTACCCCCAGTCATGAACACTGAAGCTTTCTTT. Protein sequence: CASSLVPPVMNTEAFF. The full variable domain, with the rest looked up from reference TRBV7-9 and TRBJ1-1, is DTGVSQNPRHKITKRGQNVTFRCDPISEHNRLYWYRQTLGQGPEFLTYFQNEAQLEKSRLLSDRFSAERPKGSFSTLEIQRTEQGDSAMYLCASSLVPPVMNTEAFFGQGTRLTVV.